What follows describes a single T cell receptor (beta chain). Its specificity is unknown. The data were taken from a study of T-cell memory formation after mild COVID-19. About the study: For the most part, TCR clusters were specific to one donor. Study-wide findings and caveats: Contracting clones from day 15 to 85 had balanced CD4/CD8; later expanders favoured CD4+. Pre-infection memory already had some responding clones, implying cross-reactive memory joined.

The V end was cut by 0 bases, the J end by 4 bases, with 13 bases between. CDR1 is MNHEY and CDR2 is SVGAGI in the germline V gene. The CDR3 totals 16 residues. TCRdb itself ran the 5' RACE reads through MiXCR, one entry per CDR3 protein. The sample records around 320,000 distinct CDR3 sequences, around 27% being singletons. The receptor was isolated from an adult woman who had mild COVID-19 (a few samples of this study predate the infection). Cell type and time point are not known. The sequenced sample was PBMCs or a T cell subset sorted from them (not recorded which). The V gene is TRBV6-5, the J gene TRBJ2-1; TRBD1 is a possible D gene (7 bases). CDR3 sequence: CASSYSSRGVYNEQFF. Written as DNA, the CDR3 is TGTGCCAGCAGTTACTCCAGCAGGGGGGTATACAATGAGCAGTTCTTC.